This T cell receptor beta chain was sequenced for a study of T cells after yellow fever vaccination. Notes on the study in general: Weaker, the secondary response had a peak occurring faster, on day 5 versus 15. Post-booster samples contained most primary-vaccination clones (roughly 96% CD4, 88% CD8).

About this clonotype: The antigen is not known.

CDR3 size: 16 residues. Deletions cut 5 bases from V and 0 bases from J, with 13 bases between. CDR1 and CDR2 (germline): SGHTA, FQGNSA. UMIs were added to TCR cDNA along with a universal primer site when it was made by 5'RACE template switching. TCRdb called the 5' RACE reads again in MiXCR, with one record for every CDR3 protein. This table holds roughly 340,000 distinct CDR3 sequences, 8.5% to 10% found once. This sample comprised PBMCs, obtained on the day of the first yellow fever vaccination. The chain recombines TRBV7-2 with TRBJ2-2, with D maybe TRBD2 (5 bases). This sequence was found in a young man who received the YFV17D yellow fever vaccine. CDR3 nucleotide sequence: TGTGCCAGCAGCCTCAGACGGGGATCGAACACCGGGGAGCTGTTTTTT. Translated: CASSLRRGSNTGELFF.